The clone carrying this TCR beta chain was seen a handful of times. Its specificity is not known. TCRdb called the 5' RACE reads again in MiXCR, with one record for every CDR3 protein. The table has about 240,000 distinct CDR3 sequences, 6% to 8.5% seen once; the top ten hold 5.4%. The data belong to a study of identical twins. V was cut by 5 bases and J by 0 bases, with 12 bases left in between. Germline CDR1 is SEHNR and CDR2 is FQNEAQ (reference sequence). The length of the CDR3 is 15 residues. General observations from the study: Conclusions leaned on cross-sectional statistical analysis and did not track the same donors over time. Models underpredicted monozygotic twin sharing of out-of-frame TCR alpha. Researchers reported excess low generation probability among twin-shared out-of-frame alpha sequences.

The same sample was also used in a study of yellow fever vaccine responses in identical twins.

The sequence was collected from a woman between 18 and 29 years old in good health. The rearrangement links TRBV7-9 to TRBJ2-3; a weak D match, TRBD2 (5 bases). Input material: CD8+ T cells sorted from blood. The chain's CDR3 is CASSPQSGSTDTQYF. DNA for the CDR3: TGTGCCAGCAGCCCTCAAAGCGGTAGCACAGATACGCAGTATTTT.